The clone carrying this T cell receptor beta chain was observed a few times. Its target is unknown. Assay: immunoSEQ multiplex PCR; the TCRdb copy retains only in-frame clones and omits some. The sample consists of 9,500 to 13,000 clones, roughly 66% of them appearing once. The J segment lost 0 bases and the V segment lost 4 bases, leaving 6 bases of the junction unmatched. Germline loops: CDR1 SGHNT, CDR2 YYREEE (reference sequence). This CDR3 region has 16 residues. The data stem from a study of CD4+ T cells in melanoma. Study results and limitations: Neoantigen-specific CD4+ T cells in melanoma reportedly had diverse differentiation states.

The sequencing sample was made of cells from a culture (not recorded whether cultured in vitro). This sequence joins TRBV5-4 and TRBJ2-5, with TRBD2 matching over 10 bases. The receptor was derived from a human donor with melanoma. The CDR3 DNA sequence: TGTGCCAGCAGCCAAGGGACTAGCGCGTACCAAGAGACCCAGTACTTC. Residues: CASSQGTSAYQETQYF. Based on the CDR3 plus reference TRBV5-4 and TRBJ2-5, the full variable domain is ETGVTQSPTHLIKTRGQQVTLRCSSQSGHNTVSWYQQALGQGPQFIFQYYREEENGRGNFPPRFSGLQFPNYSSELNVNALELDDSALYLCASSQGTSAYQETQYFGPGTRLLVL.